Sequencing of this TCR beta chain was carried out in a study of blood T cells in healthy people across ages. Regarding the study as a whole: It was the long-lived donors that had more naive CD4+ cells and higher diversity than aged donors. Estimated diversity that came from one million T cells was considered an underestimate.

Then a second PCR, running roughly 7 to 11 cycles, was carried out with a sample-barcoded 5' primer and a J-beta primer mix. A 12-random-nucleotide template-switch adaptor tagged each cDNA molecule. TCRdb re-derived calls from the 5' RACE reads in MiXCR, one entry per CDR3 protein. The sample lists 750,000 to 950,000 distinct CDR3 sequences; about 48% were seen once. There were healthy Caucasian individuals from Russia, aged roughly 6 to 90, serving as donors. The germline V gene has CDR1 SGHTA and CDR2 FQGNSA. The V end lost 1 base, the J end lost 14 bases, and 19 bases lay between the germline ends. The CDR3 has 14 amino acids. Concerning this clonotype: What it recognizes is unknown.

This chain uses TRBV7-2 with TRBJ2-3; unclear D gene. The sequence was collected from a man at least 80 years old in good health. Sequenced: blood. The CDR3 DNA reads as TGTGCCAGCAGCTTAGTGGGTGGGCACAGATACGCGTATTTT. It encodes CASSLVGGHRYAYF. The full variable domain, in which reference TRBV7-2 and TRBJ2-3 provide the parts outside the CDR3, is GAGVSQSPSNKVTEKGKDVELRCDPISGHTALYWYRQSLGQGLEFLIYFQGNSAPDKSGLPSDRFSAERTGGSVSTLTIQRTQQEDSAVYLCASSLVGGHRYAYFGPGTRLTVL.